The 16 T cell receptor beta chains listed next were all sequenced from one sample in a study of monozygotic twins with cystic fibrosis. Here immunoSEQ multiplex PCR was the method, and the copy in TCRdb shows in-frame clones only, minus some. The sample has roughly 30,000 clones, around 90% seen once. Sequenced sample: blood. The receptors shown here come from a girl aged 2 to 10 with cystic fibrosis.

This rearrangement joins TRBV6-5 to TRBJ1-5, with a tentative D call TRBD1 (6 bases). V gave up 4 bases and J gave up 8 bases, with 21 bases separating them. The length of the CDR3 is 16 residues. Germline assignment: CDR1 MNHEY and CDR2 SVGAGI. CDR3: CASSSLGVFGGEPQHF. The CDR3 region has the DNA TGTGCCAGCAGTTCACTGGGGGTCTTCGGGGGCGAGCCCCAGCATTTT.

CDR3 residues: CASSLAMGQGIYNEQFF. CDR3 DNA sequence: TGTGCCAGCAGCTTAGCTATGGGACAGGGGATCTACAATGAGCAGTTCTTC. The chain joins TRBV7-9 to TRBJ2-1; 10 bases are a match to TRBD1. Germline trimming cut 0 bases from V and 3 bases from J; bases unmatched to any gene: 5. This CDR3 has 17 residues. Looked up from germline, CDR1 is SEHNR and CDR2 is FQNEAQ (reference sequence).

The chain recombines TRBV30 with TRBJ1-2; 9 bases are shared with TRBD1. CDR1 GTSNPN and CDR2 SVGIG come from the germline V gene (reference sequence). The CDR3 totals 14 residues. The V segment lost 0 bases and the J segment 6 bases; nucleotides outside the gene matches: 5. The CDR3 region is CAWSVGTGYNGYTF. CDR3 nucleotide sequence: TGTGCCTGGAGTGTTGGGACAGGGTATAATGGCTACACCTTC.

The rearrangement uses TRBV5-5 and TRBJ1-1; D is uncertain. This CDR3 contains 13 residues. Germline V lookup: CDR1 SGHKS, CDR2 YYEKEE (reference sequence). The V end was cut by 5 bases, the J end by 1 base, with 9 bases between. CDR3 sequence reads: CASSQGSNTEAFF. CDR3 DNA sequence: TGTGCCAGCAGTCAAGGATCGAACACTGAAGCTTTCTTT.

This chain's CDR3 is CASGLVSGANVLTF. The DNA for the CDR3 is TGCGCCAGCGGGTTGGTCTCTGGGGCCAACGTCCTGACTTTC. This chain uses TRBV10-2 with TRBJ2-6; the D is unclear. Germline V CDR1 and CDR2: WSHSY, SAAADI. Trimming pared 8 bases from V and 0 bases from J, leaving 8 bases between. CDR3 length: 14 amino acids.

The chain carries TRBV30 and TRBJ1-3; no reliable D call. The germline V gene encodes CDR1 GTSNPN and CDR2 SVGIG (reference sequence). CDR3 size: 14 residues. V lost 0 bases to trimming and J lost 7 bases, with 13 bases between them. The chain's CDR3 is CAWSVGPPRNTIYF. As DNA, the CDR3 is TGTGCCTGGAGTGTGGGCCCGCCTAGGAACACCATATATTTT.

The chain employs TRBV7-9 and TRBJ1-4; D remains unclear. Between the trimmed V and J ends, which lost 5 bases and 5 bases, there was a span of 12 bases. The CDR3 is 14 amino acids. In germline, CDR1 is SEHNR, CDR2 FQNEAQ (reference sequence). The CDR3 coding sequence is TGTGCCAGCAGCCGAGGGTTCGGAAATGAAAAACTGTTTTTT. Translation: CASSRGFGNEKLFF. Looking up the rest from reference TRBV7-9 and TRBJ1-4 gives the full variable domain: DTGVSQNPRHKITKRGQNVTFRCDPISEHNRLYWYRQTLGQGPEFLTYFQNEAQLEKSRLLSDRFSAERPKGSFSTLEIQRTEQGDSAMYLCASSRGFGNEKLFFGSGTQLSVL.

The V call is TRBV4-2, the J call TRBJ2-7; D remains ambiguous. Deletions cut 4 bases from V and 3 bases from J, with 22 bases between. The CDR3 length is 17 residues. Germline V gene lookup returns CDR1 LGHNA and CDR2 YNFKEQ. The chain's CDR3 is CASSPTKDANWFYEQYF. The CDR3 DNA follows: TGTGCCAGCAGCCCTACTAAGGACGCGAACTGGTTCTACGAGCAGTACTTC.

This chain joins TRBV11-2 and TRBJ2-1; D is tentatively TRBD1 or TRBD2 (6 bases each). Germline loops: CDR1 SGHAT, CDR2 FQNNGV. Trimming took off 6 bases at V and 5 bases at J, with 14 bases between the two ends. The CDR3 is 14 amino acids. CDR3 region: CASRGGHINNEQFF. The CDR3 nucleotides are TGTGCCAGCAGGGGGGGACACATCAACAATGAGCAGTTCTTC.

J is TRBJ1-6 and V is TRBV19; TRBD1 is a possible D gene (6 bases). The V gene lost 3 bases and the J gene lost 3 bases, with 9 bases spanning the gap. This CDR3 is 15 amino acids long. The germline V gene has CDR1 LNHDA and CDR2 SQIVND (reference sequence). This chain's CDR3 is CASSIEDSYNSPLHF. In DNA, the CDR3 is TGTGCCAGTAGTATCGAGGACAGCTATAATTCACCCCTCCACTTT. The variable domain in full, completed from reference TRBV19 and TRBJ1-6, reads DGGITQSPKYLFRKEGQNVTLSCEQNLNHDAMYWYRQDPGQGLRLIYYSQIVNDFQKGDIAEGYSVSREKKESFPLTVTSAQKNPTAFYLCASSIEDSYNSPLHFGNGTRLTVT.

The chain carries TRBV2 and TRBJ1-1; tentatively, D is TRBD1 (5 bases). Trimming took off 4 bases at V and 4 bases at J, with 10 bases between the two ends. The CDR3 loop spans 13 amino acids. Germline-derived CDR1 and CDR2 are SNHLY and FYNNEI. DNA of the CDR3: TGTGCCAGCAGTGTCGGGGGTAGCACTGAAGCTTTCTTT. It is translated as CASSVGGSTEAFF. Filled out from reference TRBV2 and TRBJ1-1, the complete variable domain reads EPEVTQTPSHQVTQMGQEVILRCVPISNHLYFYWYRQILGQKVEFLVSFYNNEISEKSEIFDDQFSVERPDGSNFTLKIRSTKLEDSAMYFCASSVGGSTEAFFGQGTRLTVV.

V and J are TRBV29-1 and TRBJ2-7; tentatively, D is TRBD1 (6 bases). The CDR3 has 15 amino acids. V gave up 3 bases and J gave up 2 bases, with 17 bases separating them. Germline CDR1 is SQVTM and CDR2 is ANQGSEA. The CDR3 here is CSVEGLRGSPYEQYF. The CDR3 DNA is TGCAGCGTTGAGGGTCTCAGGGGATCGCCCTACGAGCAGTACTTC.

The CDR3 spells CASSLRQGYEQYF. CDR3 coding DNA: TGTGCCAGCAGTCTCCGACAGGGGTACGAGCAGTACTTC. The chain is built from TRBV27 and TRBJ2-7; TRBD1 aligns across 8 bases. The CDR3 length is 13 residues. The germline V gene has CDR1 MNHEY and CDR2 SMNVEV (reference sequence). V was clipped by 5 bases and J by 4 bases; unmatched bases: 4.

This clone was found once. V is TRBV2 and J is TRBJ1-4; the match to TRBD1 covers 7 bases. V lost 3 bases and J lost 3; bases outside the gene matches: 4. The CDR3 has 15 residues. The germline CDR1 and CDR2 sequences are SNHLY and FYNNEI. The CDR3 spells CASSDTGAANEKLFF. Here the CDR3 DNA reads TGTGCCAGCAGTGACACAGGGGCGGCTAATGAAAAACTGTTTTTT.

The chain links TRBV27 to TRBJ1-5; D unclear. V lost 1 base and J lost 3, with 7 bases in between. This CDR3 spans 14 amino acids. CDR1 is MNHEY, CDR2 SMNVEV, per germline (reference sequence). In DNA form, the CDR3 reads TGTGCCAGCAGTTTATTGGGGAACAATCAGCCCCAGCATTTT. It codes for CASSLLGNNQPQHF.

The V gene is TRBV19, the J gene TRBJ1-3, with a tentative D call TRBD1 (6 bases). CDR3 length: 13 amino acids. V gave up 6 bases and J gave up 6 bases, with 12 bases separating them. Germline V gives CDR1 LNHDA, CDR2 SQIVND (reference sequence). CDR3 residues: CASSRGHQNTIYF. As DNA, the CDR3 is TGTGCCAGTAGCCGGGGACATCAAAACACCATATATTTT.